Listed below are T cell receptor beta chains from one sample, sequenced in a study of chemoradiotherapy in HPV16-positive cancers. Only in-frame clones appear in the TCRdb table, and some are missing; sequencing was by immunoSEQ multiplex PCR. The sample contains roughly 23,000 clones, roughly 90% of which appear only once. Sequencing was performed on blood, taken from a patient who underwent chemoradiotherapy. These receptor sequences come from a human donor with HPV-associated anogenital cancer. The CDR3 runs from the conserved cysteine through the conserved F or W.

j_call,v_call,cdr3_aa
TRBJ2-5,TRBV5-6,CASSLWGEEETQYF
TRBJ2-3,TRBV7-2,CASSLWASRRSDTQYF
TRBJ2-1,TRBV14,CASSQLTGGRVNEQFF
TRBJ1-4,TRBV7-2,CASSPEPGTGEKLFF
TRBJ2-1,TRBV5-4,CASSLLMNNEQFF
TRBJ1-5,TRBV7-8,CASSLVPGGNQPQHF
TRBJ2-2,TRBV7-6,CASSPRNRQGTLNTGELFF
TRBJ1-6,TRBV11-2,CASSLGSGGGSPLHF
TRBJ2-1,TRBV5-1,CASSFETGVYNEQFF
TRBJ2-2,TRBV9,CASNPGSNTGELFF
TRBJ1-3,TRBV5-6,CASSRGQPHSGNTIYF
TRBJ2-2,TRBV1,CTSGGQPELAGGPTGELFF
TRBJ1-6,TRBV19,CASSISGGENSPLHF
TRBJ1-1,TRBV30,CAWSREVARTEAFF
TRBJ1-6,TRBV5-1,CASRAQGQKNSPLHF
TRBJ2-3,TRBV6-4,CASSENPSSRTDTQYF
TRBJ1-2,TRBV5-6,CASSFRAGPGYTF
TRBJ2-7,TRBV5-5,CASSSQPQVSYEQYF
TRBJ2-7,TRBV28,CASSLGAGSSYEQYF
TRBJ1-3,TRBV5-1,CASSLGQVSGNTIYF
TRBJ2-5,TRBV5-1,CASRRSSGVQETQYF
TRBJ1-4,TRBV5-1,CASSAGPRPNTNEKLFF
TRBJ2-1,TRBV7-2,CASSLYISHNEQFF
TRBJ1-1,TRBV10-3,CAIRGTGLNTEAFF
TRBJ2-1,TRBV7-2,CASSFYGSYNEQFF
TRBJ1-3,TRBV2,CAVTGLSGNTIYF
TRBJ2-1,TRBV7-6,CASSLAGLAGGDEQFF